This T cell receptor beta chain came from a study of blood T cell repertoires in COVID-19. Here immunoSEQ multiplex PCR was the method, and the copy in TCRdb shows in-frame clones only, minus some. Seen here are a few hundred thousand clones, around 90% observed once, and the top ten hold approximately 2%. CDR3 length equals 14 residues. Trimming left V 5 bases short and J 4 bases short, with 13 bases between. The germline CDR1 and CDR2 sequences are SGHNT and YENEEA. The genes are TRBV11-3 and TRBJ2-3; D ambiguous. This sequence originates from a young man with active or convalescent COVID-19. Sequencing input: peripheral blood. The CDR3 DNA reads TGTGCCAGCAGCCACAACCCCCCCCCAGATACGCAGTATTTT. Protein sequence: CASSHNPPPDTQYF. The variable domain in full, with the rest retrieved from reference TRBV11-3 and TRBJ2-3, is EAGVVQSPRYKIIEKKQPVAFWCNPISGHNTLYWYLQNLGQGPELLIRYENEEAVDDSQLPKDRFSAERLKGVDSTLKIQPAELGDSAVYLCASSHNPPPDTQYFGPGTRLTVL.